This section outlines one T cell receptor beta chain sequence together with its context. The antigen is unknown. A second PCR, run for about 7 to 11 cycles, used a sample-barcoded 5' primer plus a J-beta primer mix. Any given sample supplied a minimum of 2.5 million CDR3-containing paired-end reads. TCRdb analysed the 5' RACE reads with MiXCR anew, one entry per CDR3 protein. The data show 850,000 to 1,000,000 distinct CDR3 sequences, with about 51% seen just once and roughly a fifth held by the top ten. These data are taken from a study of blood T cells in healthy people across ages. Study results and limitations: Those diversity estimates obtained from one million T cells were thought to be underestimates. Fewer expanded clones and more diversity marked long-lived versus aged donors.

Sequences were obtained from blood. This receptor was identified in a woman aged 60-70 years in good health.

For the CDR3, the DNA is TGCAGTGCTAGAGGGGTAGCGGACTACGAGCAGTACTTC. Its protein product is CSARGVADYEQYF. The rearrangement uses TRBV20-1 and TRBJ2-4, with D possibly matching TRBD2 (6 bases). The better agreement between TRBJ2-7 and the DNA end casts doubt on the J call. The CDR3 contains 13 residues. Germline V gene sequence: CDR1 DFQATT, CDR2 SNEGSKA (reference sequence).